The clone carrying this T cell receptor beta chain came up once. Its matching antigen is unknown. Using a constant-region primer together with ProtoScript II reverse transcriptase, TCR beta cDNA was made from roughly 520 ng of total RNA. Libraries covering TCR beta were generated through three nested multiplex PCR rounds (using a slightly modified ARM-PCR). TCRdb re-called the multiplex PCR reads with MiXCR, one entry per CDR3 protein. The sample lists 100,000 to 150,000 distinct CDR3 sequences, approximately 64% occurring once. This sample was taken from a study of tumor-infiltrating lymphocytes in primary liver carcinoma. Study results and limitations: Detection in all five tumor regions applied to only about 8-24% of top clones. Top-250-clone fractions were significantly higher in tumors than in blood (p = 0.039).

Investigators took RNA and DNA out together from about 19-30 mg of unsorted bulk tissue. Each participant had primary liver carcinoma, and surgical resection was the treatment. This TCR was sampled from a woman aged 60-70 years with primary liver carcinoma and hepatitis B virus infection. Sequencing was performed on liver tumor tissue from sampling region 3. Sample subset: tumor region T3, left-lateral pole.

The CDR3 reads CASSKAWCRGINHGYTF. CDR3 DNA: TGTGCCAGCAGCAAAGCTTGGTGCAGGGGCATTAACCATGGCTACACCTTC. The chain employs TRBV21-1 and TRBJ1-2; the table's D call of TRBD1 was not tested on the DNA. TRBV21-1 is a listed pseudogene. The CDR3 consists of 17 residues.